One sample yielded the 7 T cell receptor beta chains listed below, sequenced in a study of response to subunit inactivated influenza vaccine. One entry per CDR3 protein results from TCRdb running MiXCR on the RT-PCR reads. The data show 710,000 or so distinct CDR3 sequences, with approximately 14% seen just once and 11% held by the top ten. The specimen comprised PBMCs from blood, sampled 12 days after vaccination. These receptors were taken from a man aged 50 or older who received an inactivated influenza vaccine.

V is TRBV7-9 and J is TRBJ2-1; TRBD2 matches at 8 bases. V was pared by 10 bases and J by 0 bases, with 8 bases of the junction left unmatched. This CDR3 has 15 residues. Germline assignment: CDR1 SEHNR and CDR2 FQNEAQ (reference sequence). CDR3: CAKRTSRSSYNEQFF. The CDR3 DNA is TGTGCCAAGAGGACTAGCAGAAGCTCCTACAATGAGCAGTTCTTC.

The chain has TRBV28 and TRBJ2-7; 13 bases are a match to TRBD2. Trimming removed 4 bases from V and 3 bases from J; junction bases left unmatched: 15. The V gene's germline CDR1 is MDHEN and CDR2 SYDVKM. The CDR3 has 19 residues. This chain's CDR3 is CASSWTLRTSGSGFYEQYF. In nucleotides, the CDR3 is TGTGCCAGCAGTTGGACCTTGAGGACTAGCGGGAGTGGGTTCTACGAGCAGTACTTC.

This clonotype appeared a few times. The CDR3: CASSQDSSSVSYNEQFF. CDR3 DNA sequence: TGTGCCAGCAGCCAAGATTCGTCTAGCGTCTCCTACAATGAGCAGTTCTTC. This chain links TRBV4-2 with TRBJ2-1, with D possibly being TRBD2 (6 bases). Germline assignment: CDR1 LGHNA and CDR2 YNFKEQ. V was trimmed by 0 bases and J by 0 bases, leaving 12 bases between them. CDR3 length: 17 amino acids.

The sample holds a few counts of this clonotype. This chain links TRBV20-1 with TRBJ1-1, with TRBD1 matching over 9 bases. V lost 5 bases to trimming and J lost 4 bases; unmatched junction nucleotides: 8. Germline V gene lookup returns CDR1 DFQATT and CDR2 SNEGSKA (reference sequence). The CDR3 runs 14 residues. The CDR3 coding sequence is TGCAGTGCTGCCCGGGACAGGGATGGCACTGAAGCTTTCTTT. Translating gives CSAARDRDGTEAFF.

The chain employs TRBV21-1 and TRBJ2-3; the D call TRBD1 from the table was never checked on the DNA. TRBV21-1 constitutes a pseudogene. This CDR3 has 18 amino acids. The CDR3 region is CASSKVSRTSNSTDTQYF. As DNA, the CDR3 is TGTGCCAGCAGCAAAGTCTCGCGGACATCTAATAGCACAGATACGCAGTATTTT.

There are a few counts of this clonotype. V is TRBV25-1 and J is TRBJ1-1, with D unresolved. The CDR3 loop spans 12 amino acids. Trimming stripped 6 bases from V and 12 bases from J, with 17 bases between. Germline CDR1 and CDR2: MGHDK and SYGVNS. The CDR3 DNA follows: TGTGCCAGCAGCCTCGCGGCCGGGCTCCCTTTCTTT. Protein product: CASSLAAGLPFF.

This clonotype was picked up many times. This rearrangement joins TRBV29-1 to TRBJ2-2; 9 positions match TRBD1. V lost 3 bases to trimming and J lost 5 bases; unmatched junction nucleotides: 7. The CDR3 covers 15 residues. The germline CDR1 and CDR2 sequences are SQVTM and ANQGSEA. The CDR3 DNA reads as TGCAGCGTTGATAGTCGGACAGGGGAGACCGGGGAGCTGTTTTTT. Translating it yields CSVDSRTGETGELFF.